The T cell receptor beta chain described here comes from a study of OX40 agonist ivuxolimab in advanced cancers. Study-wide context: Patients were dosed intravenously with ivuxolimab at 0.01 to 10 mg/kg every 2 weeks. Partial responses were recorded for three patients, including one with hepatocellular carcinoma and two with cutaneous melanoma.

Regarding the study as a whole: At 0.1 to 3.0 mg/kg, clonal expansion of CD4+ and CD8+ blood T cells had occurred by week 6.

Comments on this clone: Antigen unknown.

Here immunoSEQ multiplex PCR was the method, and the copy in TCRdb shows in-frame clones only, minus some. The data hold 35,000 to 40,000 clones, with more than 70% observed a single time. This receptor was identified in an adult with an advanced solid tumor such as melanoma, head and neck, liver or kidney cancer. The material sequenced was CD4+ or CD8+ T cells sorted from blood, taken in a trial of the OX40 agonist ivuxolimab.

The CDR3 bases are TGTGCCAGCAGTCACCCCTTTTGGACAGGGGGGAATGGCTACACCTTC. It is translated as CASSHPFWTGGNGYTF. The chain has TRBV28 and TRBJ1-2; the match to TRBD1 covers 10 bases. The germline CDR1 and CDR2 sequences are MDHEN and SYDVKM. There are 16 residues in the CDR3. The ends lost 5 bases at V and 6 bases at J; junction bases unmatched: 12.